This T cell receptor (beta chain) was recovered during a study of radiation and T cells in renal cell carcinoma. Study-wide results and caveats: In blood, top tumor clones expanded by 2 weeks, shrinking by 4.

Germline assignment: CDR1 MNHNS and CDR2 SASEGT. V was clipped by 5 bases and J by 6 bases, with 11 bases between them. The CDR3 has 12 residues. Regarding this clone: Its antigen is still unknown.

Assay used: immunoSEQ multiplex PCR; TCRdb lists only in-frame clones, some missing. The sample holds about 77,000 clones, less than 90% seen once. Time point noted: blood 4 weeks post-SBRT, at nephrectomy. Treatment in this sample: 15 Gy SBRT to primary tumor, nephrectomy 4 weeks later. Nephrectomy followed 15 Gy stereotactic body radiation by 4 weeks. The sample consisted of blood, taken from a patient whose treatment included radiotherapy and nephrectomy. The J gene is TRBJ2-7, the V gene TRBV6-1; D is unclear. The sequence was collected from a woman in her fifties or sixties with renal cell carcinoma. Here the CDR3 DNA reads TGTGCCAGCAGTCCCCATTGGGGCGAGCAGTACTTC. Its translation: CASSPHWGEQYF.